The rows below give T cell receptor beta chains drawn from one sample of a study of T cells after yellow fever vaccination. MiXCR was run by TCRdb on the 5' RACE reads, yielding one entry per CDR3 protein. Of 200,000 to 250,000 distinct CDR3 sequences listed, more than 3% were seen once; the top ten hold approximately 3%. The material was CD4+ T cells sorted from PBMCs, obtained 10 days after the yellow fever booster vaccination. These receptors all come from a man between 18 and 35 years old who received the YFV17D yellow fever vaccine. The CDR3 runs from the conserved cysteine through the conserved F or W. The D gene is left open where the match is weak. Clone size is not always given. Where it is, it says once, few, many or a class for expanded clones.

v_call: TRBV4-2
j_call: TRBJ1-4
clone_size: few
d_call: .
cdr3_aa: CASSQARKEEKLFF
cdr3_nt: TGTGCCAGCAGCCAAGCGAGGAAAGAAGAAAAACTGTTTTTT

v_call: TRBV27
j_call: TRBJ1-2
clone_size: .
d_call: .
cdr3_aa: CASSPRGRANYGYTF
cdr3_nt: TGTGCCAGCAGCCCCAGGGGCAGAGCTAACTATGGCTACACCTTC

v_call: TRBV7-2
j_call: TRBJ2-5
clone_size: many
d_call: TRBD1
cdr3_aa: CATSKRQGSAETQYF
cdr3_nt: TGTGCCACCAGCAAGAGACAGGGGTCGGCAGAGACCCAGTACTTC

v_call: TRBV7-2
j_call: TRBJ2-5
clone_size: many
d_call: .
cdr3_aa: CASSLEYRRTRKETQYF
cdr3_nt: TGTGCCAGCAGCTTAGAATACCGCCGAACCCGAAAGGAGACCCAGTACTTC

v_call: TRBV11-2
j_call: TRBJ2-5
clone_size: many
d_call: TRBD1
cdr3_aa: CASSLWGRQGQETQYF
cdr3_nt: TGTGCCAGCAGCTTATGGGGCCGACAGGGCCAAGAGACCCAGTACTTC

v_call: TRBV6-5
j_call: TRBJ2-4
clone_size: few
d_call: TRBD1
cdr3_aa: CASSLIPGTGMNIQYF
cdr3_nt: TGTGCCAGCAGCCTGATCCCCGGGACAGGGATGAACATTCAGTACTTC

v_call: TRBV7-2
j_call: TRBJ1-2
clone_size: many
d_call: .
cdr3_aa: CASSLTRSGANGYTF
cdr3_nt: TGTGCCAGCAGCCTAACACGGTCGGGCGCGAATGGCTACACCTTC

v_call: TRBV6-5
j_call: TRBJ2-2
clone_size: .
d_call: .
cdr3_aa: CASSLVGVASNTGELFF
cdr3_nt: TGTGCCAGCAGCCTAGTTGGGGTTGCCTCGAACACCGGGGAGCTGTTTTTT

v_call: TRBV12-3/TRBV12-4
j_call: TRBJ1-4
clone_size: many
d_call: .
cdr3_aa: CASSGGVANEKLFF
cdr3_nt: TGTGCCAGCAGTGGGGGAGTGGCTAATGAAAAACTGTTTTTT

v_call: TRBV20-1
j_call: TRBJ1-5
clone_size: .
d_call: TRBD1
cdr3_aa: CSASWGGTGGNQPQHF
cdr3_nt: TGCAGTGCTAGTTGGGGAGGGACAGGGGGGAATCAGCCCCAGCATTTT

v_call: TRBV6-2/TRBV6-3
j_call: TRBJ2-3
clone_size: many
d_call: .
cdr3_aa: CATIKHNRDDLSTDTQYF
cdr3_nt: TGTGCCACCATTAAACATAACCGGGACGACTTGAGCACAGATACGCAGTATTTT

v_call: TRBV4-1
j_call: TRBJ1-5
clone_size: .
d_call: .
cdr3_aa: CASSHPLRDKKNQPQHF
cdr3_nt: TGCGCCAGCAGCCACCCCCTCCGGGACAAGAAAAATCAGCCCCAGCATTTT

v_call: TRBV20-1
j_call: TRBJ2-7
clone_size: many
d_call: TRBD1
cdr3_aa: CSARSTGTGRYEQYF
cdr3_nt: TGCAGTGCTAGATCGACCGGGACAGGGCGCTACGAGCAGTACTTC

v_call: TRBV20-1
j_call: TRBJ2-3
clone_size: many
d_call: .
cdr3_aa: CSARFGRTDTQYF
cdr3_nt: TGCAGTGCTAGATTCGGCCGCACAGATACGCAGTATTTT

v_call: TRBV7-8
j_call: TRBJ2-1
clone_size: few
d_call: TRBD2
cdr3_aa: CASSLVGTSGGIVNEQFF
cdr3_nt: TGTGCCAGCAGCTTAGTGGGGACTAGCGGGGGGATAGTGAATGAGCAGTTCTTC

v_call: TRBV9
j_call: TRBJ2-7
clone_size: many
d_call: .
cdr3_aa: CASSADTPPYEQYF
cdr3_nt: TGTGCCAGCAGCGCTGATACACCCCCCTACGAGCAGTACTTC

v_call: TRBV7-2
j_call: TRBJ2-3
clone_size: few
d_call: .
cdr3_aa: CASSLVGGDTDTQYF
cdr3_nt: TGTGCCAGCAGCCTCGTGGGCGGAGACACAGATACGCAGTATTTT

v_call: TRBV6-6
j_call: TRBJ1-3
clone_size: few
d_call: .
cdr3_aa: CASTGDLSGNTIYF
cdr3_nt: TGTGCCAGCACAGGGGACCTCTCTGGAAACACCATATATTTT

v_call: TRBV29-1
j_call: TRBJ2-4
clone_size: few
d_call: .
cdr3_aa: CSVEEGVKNIQYF
cdr3_nt: TGCAGCGTTGAGGAGGGTGTCAAAAACATTCAGTACTTC

v_call: TRBV7-2
j_call: TRBJ2-3
clone_size: many
d_call: .
cdr3_aa: CASSPSRATPTDTQYF
cdr3_nt: TGTGCCAGCAGTCCGAGCCGGGCAACTCCCACAGATACGCAGTATTTT

v_call: TRBV12-3/TRBV12-4
j_call: TRBJ2-2
clone_size: .
d_call: .
cdr3_aa: CASREDANTGELFF
cdr3_nt: TGTGCCAGCAGGGAAGACGCGAACACCGGGGAGCTGTTTTTT

v_call: TRBV5-1
j_call: TRBJ2-3
clone_size: .
d_call: .
cdr3_aa: CASSLEWITDTQYF
cdr3_nt: TGCGCCAGCAGCTTGGAGTGGATCACAGATACGCAGTATTTT

v_call: TRBV30
j_call: TRBJ1-1
clone_size: many
d_call: .
cdr3_aa: CAWSAPYTEAFF
cdr3_nt: TGTGCCTGGAGTGCACCTTACACTGAAGCTTTCTTT

v_call: TRBV19
j_call: TRBJ2-2
clone_size: .
d_call: TRBD1
cdr3_aa: CASSRRQGAPGELFF
cdr3_nt: TGTGCCAGTAGTAGGAGACAGGGGGCGCCCGGGGAGCTGTTTTTT

v_call: TRBV20-1
j_call: TRBJ2-7
clone_size: .
d_call: .
cdr3_aa: CSAGATYVQYF
cdr3_nt: TGCAGTGCAGGGGCCACCTACGTGCAGTACTTC

v_call: TRBV3-1
j_call: TRBJ2-1
clone_size: few
d_call: .
cdr3_aa: CASSQGGSNYNEQFF
cdr3_nt: TGTGCCAGCAGCCAGGGGGGAAGCAATTACAATGAGCAGTTCTTC

v_call: TRBV7-2
j_call: TRBJ1-1
clone_size: many
d_call: .
cdr3_aa: CASSFLHGFEAFF
cdr3_nt: TGTGCCAGCAGCTTTTTACACGGTTTTGAAGCTTTCTTT

v_call: TRBV10-3
j_call: TRBJ2-2
clone_size: many
d_call: .
cdr3_aa: CAISSLDPGELFF
cdr3_nt: TGTGCCATCAGTTCCCTAGACCCCGGGGAGCTGTTTTTT

v_call: TRBV3-1
j_call: TRBJ1-5
clone_size: .
d_call: .
cdr3_aa: CASSQAGSNQPQHF
cdr3_nt: TGTGCCAGCAGCCAAGCAGGTAGCAATCAGCCCCAGCATTTT

v_call: TRBV5-1
j_call: TRBJ1-2
clone_size: .
d_call: TRBD1
cdr3_aa: CASSGDRGWNGYTF
cdr3_nt: TGCGCCAGCAGCGGAGACAGGGGATGGAATGGCTACACCTTC

v_call: TRBV5-1
j_call: TRBJ2-3
clone_size: many
d_call: .
cdr3_aa: CASSFQGSPDTQYF
cdr3_nt: TGCGCCAGCAGCTTCCAGGGTTCCCCAGATACGCAGTATTTT

v_call: TRBV5-6
j_call: TRBJ2-5
clone_size: few
d_call: .
cdr3_aa: CASSLQVETQYF
cdr3_nt: TGTGCCAGCAGCTTGCAGGTCGAGACCCAGTACTTC

v_call: TRBV5-1
j_call: TRBJ2-4
clone_size: .
d_call: .
cdr3_aa: CASSGVANLGIQYF
cdr3_nt: TGCGCCAGCAGCGGGGTGGCTAATCTCGGCATTCAGTACTTC

v_call: TRBV30
j_call: TRBJ2-7
clone_size: many
d_call: .
cdr3_aa: CAWKLAGTYEQYF
cdr3_nt: TGTGCCTGGAAGCTGGCGGGCACCTACGAGCAGTACTTC

v_call: TRBV27
j_call: TRBJ1-1
clone_size: .
d_call: .
cdr3_aa: CASTPFSGEGTEAFF
cdr3_nt: TGTGCCAGCACTCCCTTTTCGGGAGAGGGCACTGAAGCTTTCTTT

v_call: TRBV10-3
j_call: TRBJ1-5
clone_size: few
d_call: .
cdr3_aa: CAISLGQNNQPQHF
cdr3_nt: TGTGCCATCAGTCTCGGACAGAACAATCAGCCCCAGCATTTT

v_call: TRBV12-3/TRBV12-4
j_call: TRBJ2-7
clone_size: many
d_call: TRBD2
cdr3_aa: CASSRGLAGGSYEQYF
cdr3_nt: TGTGCCAGCAGTAGGGGACTAGCGGGGGGTTCCTACGAGCAGTACTTC

v_call: TRBV20-1
j_call: TRBJ2-3
clone_size: many
d_call: .
cdr3_aa: CSASGATDTQYF
cdr3_nt: TGCAGTGCGTCAGGGGCCACAGATACGCAGTATTTT